The entry below describes one T cell receptor beta chain. This clone occurred a few times. No antigen is known for it. No base quality values were provided; no much bigger clone lies one nucleotide off. These data belong to a study of blood T cell repertoires in COVID-19 (dated by TCRdb to between 2020 and 2021). At the level of the whole study: Collaborator samples came from the United States, Italy and Spain and covered acute and convalescent phases of COVID-19. The material from the prospective study consisted of cDNA or gDNA derived from T cells, B-cell-depleted T cells, or PBMCs. Nearly every sample came with metadata listing a de-identified subject ID, COVID-19 status, age in years and sex. The samples were drawn from two sources: the first 160 participants of the ongoing ImmuneRACE study, and 1,000 to 1,500 subjects contributed by 6 global collaborators. The repertoires were released in a freely available public database intended as a resource for research on the immune response to SARS-CoV-2. Deeply sampled blood TCRbeta repertoires from subjects exposed to, actively infected with, or recovered from COVID-19 were included in the dataset. HLA class I and class II types, where available, came from metadata supplied by the sample provider rather than from assay-based typing.

Collaborating institutions collected whole blood in K2EDTA tubes following their own protocols. For TCRbeta analysis, collaborator samples were shipped as frozen whole blood, as isolated PBMCs, or as DNA extracted from either sample type. The immunoSEQ Assay, a bias-controlled multiplex PCR, was used to amplify TCRbeta CDR3 regions from genomic DNA. Per the original workflow: Nucleated cell counts per sample were estimated from amplification of reference gene primers within the assay. To quantify the absolute abundance of each unique TCRbeta CDR3 rearrangement, sequence reads were collapsed and filtered. For each sample, productive Simpson clonality was calculated as the square root of Simpson's diversity index over productive rearrangements. TCRdb obtained this table from immuneACCESS and retained in-frame rearrangements with V and J assigned. These tables miss some clones; where compared with another copy, unresolved V genes account for less than half of the shortfall, and the remainder is unexplained. Clone size and the V and J calls come from that table; the DNA yielded D and trimming. In all, the sample holds about 310,000 clones, and around 86% of those were seen once. Jointly, the top ten make up 1% of the sample.

Findings and caveats that apply to the study as a whole: The amount of clinical and demographic metadata varied by source and participant and was provided uncurated.

The sequence derives from a man aged 45-60 years with active or convalescent COVID-19. Sample: peripheral blood.

The CDR3 reads as follows: CASSLPGDLGEKLFF. At the DNA level, the sequence is TGTGCCAGCAGCTTGCCCGGAGATCTAGGTGAAAAACTGTTTTTT. The sequence is built from TRBV5-6 and TRBJ1-4; no D gene is confidently identified. The junction carries 14 bases between V and J, which are trimmed by 1 base and 7 bases respectively. The CDR3 numbers 15 residues from cysteine through phenylalanine. Kept here is only the CDR3 DNA, which spans 45 bases and is read in frame from base 1. As encoded in the germline V gene, CDR1 is SGHDT while CDR2 is YYEEEE.